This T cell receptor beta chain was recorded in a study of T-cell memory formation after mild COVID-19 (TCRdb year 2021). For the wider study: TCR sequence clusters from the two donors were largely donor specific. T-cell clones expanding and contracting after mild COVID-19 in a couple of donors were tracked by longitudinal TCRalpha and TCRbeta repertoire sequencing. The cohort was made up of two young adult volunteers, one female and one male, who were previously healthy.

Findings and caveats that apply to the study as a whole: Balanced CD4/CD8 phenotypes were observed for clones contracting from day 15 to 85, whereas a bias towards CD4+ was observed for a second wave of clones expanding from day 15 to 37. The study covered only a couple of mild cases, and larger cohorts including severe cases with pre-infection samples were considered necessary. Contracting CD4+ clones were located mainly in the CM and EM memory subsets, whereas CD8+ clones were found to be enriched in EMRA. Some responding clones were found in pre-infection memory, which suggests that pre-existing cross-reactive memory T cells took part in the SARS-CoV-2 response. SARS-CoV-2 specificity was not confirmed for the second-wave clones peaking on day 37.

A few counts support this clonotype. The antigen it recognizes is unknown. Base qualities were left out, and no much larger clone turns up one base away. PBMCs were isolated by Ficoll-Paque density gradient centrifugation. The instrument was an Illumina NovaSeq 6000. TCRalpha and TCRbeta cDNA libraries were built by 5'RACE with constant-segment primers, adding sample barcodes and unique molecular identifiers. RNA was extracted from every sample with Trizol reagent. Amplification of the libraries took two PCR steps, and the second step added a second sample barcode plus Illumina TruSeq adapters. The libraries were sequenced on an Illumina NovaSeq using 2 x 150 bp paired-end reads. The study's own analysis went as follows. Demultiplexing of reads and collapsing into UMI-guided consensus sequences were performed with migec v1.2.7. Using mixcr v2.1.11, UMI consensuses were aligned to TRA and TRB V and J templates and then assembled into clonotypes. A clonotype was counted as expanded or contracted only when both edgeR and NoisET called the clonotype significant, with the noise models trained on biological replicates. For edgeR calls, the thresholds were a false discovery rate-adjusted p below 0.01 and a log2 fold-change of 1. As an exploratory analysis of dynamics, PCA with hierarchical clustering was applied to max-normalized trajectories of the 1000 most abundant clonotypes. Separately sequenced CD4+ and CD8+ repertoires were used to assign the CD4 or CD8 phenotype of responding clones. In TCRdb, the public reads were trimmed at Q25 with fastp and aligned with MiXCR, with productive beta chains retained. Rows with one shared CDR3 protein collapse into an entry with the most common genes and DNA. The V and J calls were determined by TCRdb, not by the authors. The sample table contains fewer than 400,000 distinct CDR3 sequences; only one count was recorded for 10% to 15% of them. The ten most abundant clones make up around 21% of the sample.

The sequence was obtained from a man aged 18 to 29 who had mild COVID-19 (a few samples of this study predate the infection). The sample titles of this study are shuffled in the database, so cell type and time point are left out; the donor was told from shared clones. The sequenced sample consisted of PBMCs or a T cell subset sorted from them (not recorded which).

The CDR3 in this case is CASSLGGWDGDHEQFF. The DNA sequence is given as TGTGCCAGCAGCTTAGGTGGGTGGGATGGGGACCATGAGCAGTTCTTC. In this chain, TRBV7-9 is recombined with TRBJ2-1; the D gene is perhaps TRBD1 or TRBD2, as each covers 5 bases. V lost 1 base and J lost 8 bases; the stretch between them is 18 bases long. CDR1 is given as SEHNR and CDR2 as FQNEAQ, both from the germline V gene (reference sequence). From the cysteine up to the phenylalanine, the CDR3 has a length of 16 residues. The read is trimmed to its CDR3 DNA, 48 bases read in frame from base 1.